The present entry profiles one T cell receptor (beta chain) with its context. These data originate in a study of blood T cells in healthy people across ages. Trimming pared 1 base from V and 1 base from J, leaving 11 bases between. Germline-derived CDR1 and CDR2 are SGHRS and YFSETQ. The CDR3 covers 15 residues. A second PCR of roughly 7 to 11 cycles used a sample-barcoded 5' primer and a J-beta primer mix. Every sample returned 2.5 million or more CDR3-containing paired-end reads. Each CDR3 protein is one row after TCRdb ran MiXCR on the 5' RACE reads. Among a few hundred thousand distinct CDR3 sequences listed, about 27% were seen once. The same data also contributed to another study, on T cells of mothers and their children.

This TCR was sampled from a boy between 2 and 15 years old in good health. The rearrangement links TRBV5-1 to TRBJ1-1, with D unresolved. The source material was blood. Here the CDR3 DNA reads TGCGCCAGCAGCTTGATCTCAGGCCCGAACACTGAAGCTTTCTTT. As protein: CASSLISGPNTEAFF.